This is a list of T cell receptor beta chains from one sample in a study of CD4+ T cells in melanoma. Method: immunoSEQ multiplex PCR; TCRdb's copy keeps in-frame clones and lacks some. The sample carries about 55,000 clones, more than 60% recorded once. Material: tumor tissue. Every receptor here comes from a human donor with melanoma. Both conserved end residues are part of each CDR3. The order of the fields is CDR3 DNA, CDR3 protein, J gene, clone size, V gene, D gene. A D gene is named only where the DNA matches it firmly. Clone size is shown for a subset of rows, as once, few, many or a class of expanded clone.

DNA: TGTGCCAGCAGGACTATAGCGGGGGGCCCCTACAATGAGCAGTTCTTC
CDR3: CASRTIAGGPYNEQFF
J: TRBJ2-1
size: .
V: TRBV28
D: TRBD2

DNA: TGTGCCAGCAGCCAAGAAATTTTTCGAGTATCCGGGACACCTAACTATGGCTACACCTTC
CDR3: CASSQEIFRVSGTPNYGYTF
J: TRBJ1-2
size: few
V: TRBV14
D: .

DNA: TGTGCCAGCAGCCCACCTAGCGGGGAGAACACCGGGGAGCTGTTTTTT
CDR3: CASSPPSGENTGELFF
J: TRBJ2-2
size: .
V: TRBV7-9
D: TRBD2

DNA: TGTGCCAGCAGCATGCAGGGGAGCTCCTACAATGAGCAGTTCTTC
CDR3: CASSMQGSSYNEQFF
J: TRBJ2-1
size: .
V: TRBV9
D: .

DNA: TGTGCCAGCAGCGCTATTAGGGGGAGACTGGGGGTTGAAGCTTTCTTT
CDR3: CASSAIRGRLGVEAFF
J: TRBJ1-1
size: .
V: TRBV7-9
D: .

DNA: TGTGCCAGCAGCCCATTATATGAGCAGTTCTTC
CDR3: CASSPLYEQFF
J: TRBJ2-1
size: .
V: TRBV2
D: .

DNA: TGTGCCAGCAGAACCAGACAGTTGGGGAATGAAAAACTGTTTTTT
CDR3: CASRTRQLGNEKLFF
J: TRBJ1-4
size: .
V: TRBV2
D: .

DNA: TGCGCCAGCAGTCGACAGGGAAGCGATTCACCCCTCCACTTT
CDR3: CASSRQGSDSPLHF
J: TRBJ1-6
size: .
V: TRBV5-1
D: TRBD1

DNA: TGCGCCAGCAGCTCCGGGACTCTCTCCTACGAGCAGTACTTC
CDR3: CASSSGTLSYEQYF
J: TRBJ2-7
size: .
V: TRBV5-1
D: .

DNA: TGTGCCAGCAGTCCGGACAGGGGTACTAATGAAAAACTGTTTTTT
CDR3: CASSPDRGTNEKLFF
J: TRBJ1-4
size: .
V: TRBV27
D: TRBD1

DNA: TGTGCCTGGGTGACGGGCAACTATGGCTACACCTTC
CDR3: CAWVTGNYGYTF
J: TRBJ1-2
size: .
V: TRBV30
D: .

DNA: TGTGCCAGTAGTATGTGGACAGGGCTGAATCAGCCCCAGCATTTT
CDR3: CASSMWTGLNQPQHF
J: TRBJ1-5
size: .
V: TRBV19
D: TRBD1

DNA: TGTGCCAGCAGCGGAGAAACTAGCGCGCAGTATTTT
CDR3: CASSGETSAQYF
J: TRBJ2-3
size: .
V: TRBV9
D: TRBD2

DNA: TGTGCCAGCAGTTTAACCGCGGGGACAGGGGGCTACGAGCAGTACTTC
CDR3: CASSLTAGTGGYEQYF
J: TRBJ2-7
size: .
V: TRBV27
D: TRBD1

DNA: TGCGCCAGCAGCTTGTGGACAGGGCCCTCCTACGAGCAGTACTTC
CDR3: CASSLWTGPSYEQYF
J: TRBJ2-7
size: .
V: TRBV5-1
D: TRBD1

DNA: TGTGCCAGCAGCTTAGGCCCAGGGGAGGGCACTGAAGCTTTCTTT
CDR3: CASSLGPGEGTEAFF
J: TRBJ1-1
size: .
V: TRBV11-2
D: .

DNA: TGTGCCAGCAGCCCCGGGACTGGTAGCACAGATACGCAGTATTTT
CDR3: CASSPGTGSTDTQYF
J: TRBJ2-3
size: once
V: TRBV9
D: .

DNA: TGTGCCAGCATGGGGTCTACTAGCTCCTACAATGAGCAGTTCTTC
CDR3: CASMGSTSSYNEQFF
J: TRBJ2-1
size: .
V: TRBV6-5
D: .

DNA: TGCGCCAGCGCACAGGGGACTAATGAAAAACTGTTTTTT
CDR3: CASAQGTNEKLFF
J: TRBJ1-4
size: many
V: TRBV5-1
D: TRBD1

DNA: TGTGCCAGCAGTTTTCCCCGGACAGGGCCCGACACTGAAGCTTTCTTT
CDR3: CASSFPRTGPDTEAFF
J: TRBJ1-1
size: .
V: TRBV28
D: TRBD1

DNA: TGTGCCATCAGTGAGTCCCCCTACGAGCAGTACTTC
CDR3: CAISESPYEQYF
J: TRBJ2-7
size: .
V: TRBV10-3
D: .

DNA: TGTGCCAGCACACACAGGGGGTCGGGTACCTACGAGCAGTACTTC
CDR3: CASTHRGSGTYEQYF
J: TRBJ2-7
size: .
V: TRBV2
D: TRBD1

DNA: TGTGCCAGCAGCTTTGGGACAGGGCGCTATGGCTACACCTTC
CDR3: CASSFGTGRYGYTF
J: TRBJ1-2
size: .
V: TRBV11-2
D: TRBD1

DNA: TGTGCCAGCAGTCGGTCGGTGAGCACAGATACGCAGTATTTT
CDR3: CASSRSVSTDTQYF
J: TRBJ2-3
size: once
V: TRBV2
D: .

DNA: TGTGCCAGCAGTGAAATCCGTAACACTGAAGCTTTCTTT
CDR3: CASSEIRNTEAFF
J: TRBJ1-1
size: once
V: TRBV2
D: .

DNA: TGTGCCAGCAGCCCGTCAGAACTCAGTAGGTCCTACGAGCAGTACTTC
CDR3: CASSPSELSRSYEQYF
J: TRBJ2-7
size: few
V: TRBV7-3
D: .

DNA: TGTGCCAGCAGCTTGGTGGGGGACTCCTACAATGAGCAGTTCTTC
CDR3: CASSLVGDSYNEQFF
J: TRBJ2-1
size: .
V: TRBV5-4
D: .

DNA: TGTGCCAGCAGGCCGACAGGGGGCGGCACTGAAGCTTTCTTT
CDR3: CASRPTGGGTEAFF
J: TRBJ1-1
size: .
V: TRBV2
D: TRBD1

DNA: TGTGCCAGCTCCGGATTGCCAGGAGAGCCCCAGCATTTT
CDR3: CASSGLPGEPQHF
J: TRBJ1-5
size: few
V: TRBV18
D: .

DNA: TGTGCCAGCATCCACCGGGTCTACGAGCAGTACTTC
CDR3: CASIHRVYEQYF
J: TRBJ2-7
size: .
V: TRBV13
D: .

DNA: TGCGCCAGCAGCCAAGTGGAGGGGGGAATTTATGGCTACACCTTC
CDR3: CASSQVEGGIYGYTF
J: TRBJ1-2
size: .
V: TRBV4-1
D: .

DNA: TGTGCCAGCAGCGCGGGGGGGACCCAGTACTTC
CDR3: CASSAGGTQYF
J: TRBJ2-5
size: .
V: TRBV9
D: TRBD2

DNA: TGTGCCAGCAGCTTAGCGGTCCAGGGCTCTCTTGGCTACACCTTC
CDR3: CASSLAVQGSLGYTF
J: TRBJ1-2
size: .
V: TRBV7-2
D: .

DNA: TGCGCCAGCAGGTTGGGAGACGATTTGAACACTGAAGCTTTCTTT
CDR3: CASRLGDDLNTEAFF
J: TRBJ1-1
size: .
V: TRBV5-1
D: .

DNA: TGTGCCAGCAGGGCATGGAGCAGCGGCTACACCTTC
CDR3: CASRAWSSGYTF
J: TRBJ1-2
size: .
V: TRBV27
D: .

DNA: TGTGCCAGCAGCTTATGGGGCCAGGGAAAGGCCTACGAGCAGTACTTC
CDR3: CASSLWGQGKAYEQYF
J: TRBJ2-7
size: .
V: TRBV7-9
D: .

DNA: TGTGCCAGCAGCTCGACAGGATACAATCAGCCCCAGCATTTT
CDR3: CASSSTGYNQPQHF
J: TRBJ1-5
size: many
V: TRBV5-6
D: .

DNA: TGCGCCAGCAGCTTGTCAGGGGGCGCGGTAGATACGCAGTATTTT
CDR3: CASSLSGGAVDTQYF
J: TRBJ2-3
size: .
V: TRBV5-1
D: TRBD1

DNA: TGTGCCAGCAGCCGTACGATTACGGGGACAGTACAATACGAGCAGTACTTC
CDR3: CASSRTITGTVQYEQYF
J: TRBJ2-7
size: .
V: TRBV21-1
D: .

DNA: TGTGCCAGCAGTGCCAGGACAATCTACGAGCAGTACTTC
CDR3: CASSARTIYEQYF
J: TRBJ2-7
size: .
V: TRBV2
D: .

DNA: TGTGCCAGCAGCTACGGCTGGGGGACCGGGGAGCTGTTTTTT
CDR3: CASSYGWGTGELFF
J: TRBJ2-2
size: .
V: TRBV5-4
D: .